The 10 T cell receptor beta chains below come from one sample, sequenced in a study of T-cell memory formation after mild COVID-19. Each CDR3 protein is one row after TCRdb ran MiXCR on the 5' RACE reads. Of 150,000 or so distinct CDR3 sequences listed, around 10% are singletons. The sequenced material came from PBMCs or a T cell subset sorted from them (not recorded which). The receptors derive from a man aged 18 to 29 who had mild COVID-19 (a few samples of this study predate the infection). Cell type and time point are not known.

This clonotype was seen a handful of times. This chain connects TRBV12-3 or TRBV12-4 to TRBJ2-3; 8 bases are a match to TRBD2. CDR3 length: 15 amino acids. V was pared by 8 bases and J by 5 bases, with 12 bases of the junction left unmatched. The CDR3 protein is CASGPSGGRVDTQYF. The CDR3 nucleotides read TGTGCCAGCGGACCCAGCGGGGGTAGGGTAGATACGCAGTATTTT.

The table lists this clonotype with a few counts. The chain employs TRBV7-2 and TRBJ2-7; 14 positions agree with TRBD2. The CDR3 is made up of 14 amino acids. The germline V gene encodes CDR1 SGHTA and CDR2 FQGNSA. This chain's CDR3 is CASSLGTSGGPLFV. For the CDR3, the DNA is TGTGCCAGCAGCTTAGGGACTAGCGGGGGGCCCCTATTTGTC.

This clonotype was observed a few times. V is TRBV3-1 and J is TRBJ1-6; D is uncertain. V shed 4 bases and J shed 10 bases, with 8 bases lying between them. The CDR3 is made up of 12 amino acids. CDR1 is LGHDT and CDR2 is YNNKEL in the germline V gene (reference sequence). The CDR3 DNA reads as TGTGCCAGCAGCCGAGAGGAGTCACCCCTCCACTTT. This codes for CASSREESPLHF.

This clonotype was observed many times. The chain combines TRBV6-5 with TRBJ2-1; D remains unclear. Trimming pared 2 bases from V and 5 bases from J, leaving 7 bases between. CDR3 size: 13 residues. The germline gives CDR1 MNHEY, CDR2 SVGAGI. In DNA, the CDR3 is TGTGCCAGCAGTTACCCAGGACACAATGAGCAGTTCTTC. Protein sequence: CASSYPGHNEQFF.

This clonotype has ten or more counts. CDR3 nucleotides: TGCAGCGTTTGTACGGCCGCGAACACCGGGGAGCTGTTTTTT. Its protein is CSVCTAANTGELFF. The chain joins TRBV29-1 to TRBJ2-2; D is unresolved. This CDR3 is built from 14 residues. V lost 5 bases and J 0 bases, leaving 10 bases between the germline ends. Germline values: CDR1 SQVTM, CDR2 ANQGSEA.

This clonotype occurred many times. The chain joins TRBV7-2 to TRBJ2-7, with 9 bases identical to TRBD1. V was clipped by 4 bases and J by 5 bases; unmatched bases: 12. Germline CDR1 and CDR2: SGHTA and FQGNSA. The CDR3 has 16 residues. CDR3 DNA sequence: TGTGCCAGCAGCTCCCAAGCCGGGACAGGGTTACACGAGCAGTACTTC. Translation: CASSSQAGTGLHEQYF.

This clonotype was counted ten times or more. The V gene is TRBV20-1, the J gene TRBJ2-3; the match to TRBD2 covers 7 bases. Losses at the gene ends were 6 bases for V and 3 bases for J; bases not matched to a gene: 9. The germline CDR1 and CDR2 sequences are DFQATT and SNEGSKA (reference sequence). CDR3 length: 14 amino acids. The CDR3 region has the DNA TGCAGTGCAACCGGGACTACTGTAACAGATACGCAGTATTTT. Encoded protein: CSATGTTVTDTQYF.

This clonotype was seen repeatedly, ten times or more. This sequence joins TRBV3-1 and TRBJ1-1; D gene uncertain. CDR1 and CDR2 from the germline V gene are LGHDT and YNNKEL (reference sequence). The CDR3 spans 13 residues. Between the trimmed V and J ends, which lost 5 bases and 3 bases, there was a span of 10 bases. The CDR3 protein is CASSSDGDTEAFF. CDR3 sequence (DNA): TGTGCCAGCAGCTCCGACGGTGACACTGAAGCTTTCTTT.

The J gene is TRBJ1-1, the V gene TRBV6-6; 7 bases fit TRBD1. Germline values: CDR1 MNHNY, CDR2 SVGAGI (reference sequence). The CDR3 covers 12 residues. Trimming took 7 bases from V and 7 from J; bases not matched to a gene: 6. The CDR3 nucleotides read TGTGCCAGCAACCCGGACAGGCATGAAGCTTTCTTT. Protein: CASNPDRHEAFF.

The chain carries TRBV19 and TRBJ1-2, with D maybe TRBD1 (6 bases). V shed 3 bases and J shed 5 bases, with 16 bases lying between them. The germline gives CDR1 LNHDA, CDR2 SQIVND (reference sequence). CDR3 size: 15 residues. CDR3 region: CASSIIRGPGYGYTF. The DNA for the CDR3 is TGTGCCAGTAGTATTATCAGGGGACCGGGTTATGGCTACACCTTC.